The 29 T cell receptor beta chains reported below all come from one sample, sequenced in a study of T cell responses to AZD1222 COVID-19 vaccine (dated by TCRdb to about 2021). Libraries were made using the immunoSEQ multiplex PCR assay. TCRdb holds this immuneACCESS table with in-frame rearrangements only. Some clones are missing; in checked studies, unresolved V genes explain under half, and the rest has no known cause. The sample table records about 260,000 clones; 90% to 95% of these occur just once. In total, the top ten clones hold 0.55% of the sample. The time point label for this specimen denotes: baseline before first vaccination. The sequences come from peripheral blood, collected on day 0 of AZD1222 vaccination. The receptors here all came from an adult in good health.

The J gene is TRBJ1-3, the V gene TRBV7-8; D is unclear. Germline CDR1 and CDR2: SGHVS and FQNEAQ. This CDR3 is 15 amino acids long. Between the trimmed V and J ends, which lost 4 bases and 5 bases, there was a span of 15 bases. This CDR3 reads CASSSPARARNTIYF. The CDR3 bases are TGTGCCAGCAGCTCCCCTGCCCGGGCGCGAAACACCATATATTTT.

The genes are TRBV19 and TRBJ2-2, with TRBD1 matching 9 bases. The trim removed 6 bases at V and 1 base at J, leaving 3 bases unmatched. Looked up from germline, CDR1 is LNHDA and CDR2 is SQIVND (reference sequence). The CDR3 spans 15 residues. The DNA of the CDR3 is TGTGCCAGTAGAAACAGGGGGCAGAACACCGGGGAGCTGTTTTTT. Protein sequence: CASRNRGQNTGELFF.

The chain employs TRBV7-2 and TRBJ1-5; tentative D call: TRBD1 (5 bases). Looked up from germline, CDR1 is SGHTA and CDR2 is FQGNSA. The length of the CDR3 is 16 residues. Deletions cut 0 bases from V and 1 base from J, with 10 bases between. The CDR3 sequence is CASSLAGGGSNQPQHF. CDR3 DNA: TGTGCCAGCAGCTTAGCCGGGGGGGGAAGCAATCAGCCCCAGCATTTT.

This sequence joins TRBV5-1 and TRBJ1-2; D perhaps matches TRBD1 (6 bases). The CDR3 has 17 amino acids. Trimming took 1 base from V and 6 from J, leaving 22 bases between them. Germline values: CDR1 SGHRS, CDR2 YFSETQ. CDR3 sequence (DNA): TGCGCCAGCAGCTTGATCCCGGCAGCTTCTGGGGGCGATGGCTACACCTTC. It is translated as CASSLIPAASGGDGYTF. Together with reference TRBV5-1 and TRBJ1-2, the CDR3 gives the full variable domain: KAGVTQTPRYLIKTRGQQVTLSCSPISGHRSVSWYQQTPGQGLQFLFEYFSETQRNKGNFPGRFSGRQFSNSRSEMNVSTLELGDSALYLCASSLIPAASGGDGYTFGSGTRLTVV.

J is TRBJ2-7 and V is TRBV13, with 9 bases aligning to TRBD1. The CDR3 loop spans 15 amino acids. J gave up 2 bases and V 0 bases, and 2 bases lay outside the gene matches. The germline V gene encodes CDR1 PRHDT and CDR2 FYEKMQ (reference sequence). CDR3 sequence: CASSLGTGGAYEQYF. For the CDR3, the DNA is TGTGCCAGCAGCTTAGGGACAGGGGGGGCCTACGAGCAGTACTTC.

V is TRBV11-2 and J is TRBJ1-3; D is unresolved. Germline V gene data show CDR1 as SGHAT and CDR2 as FQNNGV. V was pared by 5 bases and J by 0 bases, with 11 bases between. This CDR3 has 15 residues. The CDR3 sequence is CASSPRRNSGNTIYF. The DNA for the CDR3 is TGTGCCAGCAGCCCCCGACGGAACTCTGGAAACACCATATATTTT.

Here the CDR3 reads CASSLNSGELFF. Here the CDR3 DNA reads TGCGCCAGCAGCTTAAACAGTGGGGAGCTGTTTTTT. The chain carries TRBV5-1 and TRBJ2-2; D not certain. Deletions cut 2 bases from V and 8 bases from J, with 7 bases between. Germline V lookup: CDR1 SGHRS, CDR2 YFSETQ. This CDR3 comprises 12 residues.

The chain has TRBV9 and TRBJ1-2, with D tentatively TRBD1 (5 bases). CDR3 length: 14 residues. V lost 0 bases, J lost 2 bases, and 8 bases lay in between. CDR1 is SGDLS, CDR2 YYNGEE, per germline. The CDR3 DNA sequence: TGTGCCAGCAGCGTAGGGGGACGGAACTATGGCTACACCTTC. The encoded protein is CASSVGGRNYGYTF.

The chain is built from TRBV28 and TRBJ1-5; unclear D gene. Germline CDR1 and CDR2: MDHEN and SYDVKM. This CDR3 region has 12 residues. Between the trimmed V and J ends, which lost 6 bases and 6 bases, there was a span of 9 bases. The CDR3 reads CASRSTGQPQHF. The CDR3 region has the DNA TGTGCCAGCAGATCGACCGGTCAGCCCCAGCATTTT.

The gene calls are TRBV5-1 and TRBJ1-6; D unresolved. The CDR3 length is 15 residues. The V gene lost 4 bases and the J gene lost 6 bases, with 14 bases spanning the gap. Germline lookup yields CDR1 SGHRS and CDR2 YFSETQ. The CDR3 here is CASSIGSTGNSPLHF. As DNA, the CDR3 is TGCGCCAGCAGCATAGGGTCGACGGGTAATTCACCCCTCCACTTT. Together with reference TRBV5-1 and TRBJ1-6, the CDR3 gives the full variable domain: KAGVTQTPRYLIKTRGQQVTLSCSPISGHRSVSWYQQTPGQGLQFLFEYFSETQRNKGNFPGRFSGRQFSNSRSEMNVSTLELGDSALYLCASSIGSTGNSPLHFGNGTRLTVT.

This clone occurred a few times. The V gene is TRBV5-1, the J gene TRBJ1-2, with no clear D. This CDR3 has 14 amino acids. The ends were cut back, 4 bases at V and 0 bases at J, with 10 bases in the middle. Germline V gene sequence: CDR1 SGHRS, CDR2 YFSETQ. CDR3 DNA: TGCGCCAGCAGCCCCGGTTCAACTAACTATGGCTACACCTTC. Encoded protein: CASSPGSTNYGYTF. The whole variable domain, remainder taken from reference TRBV5-1 and TRBJ1-2, is KAGVTQTPRYLIKTRGQQVTLSCSPISGHRSVSWYQQTPGQGLQFLFEYFSETQRNKGNFPGRFSGRQFSNSRSEMNVSTLELGDSALYLCASSPGSTNYGYTFGSGTRLTVV.

Here the CDR3 reads CASTSWEGQGLDGYTF. The CDR3 nucleotides read TGTGCCAGCACCTCTTGGGAAGGGCAGGGTTTAGACGGCTACACCTTC. This rearrangement joins TRBV7-9 to TRBJ1-2; TRBD1 might be the D (5 bases). Per germline, CDR1 SEHNR and CDR2 FQNEAQ (reference sequence). CDR3 size: 16 residues. V was clipped by 7 bases and J by 8 bases, with 26 bases between them.

This chain connects TRBV12-3 or TRBV12-4 to TRBJ2-1; D is uncertain. CDR3 length: 12 residues. V dropped 5 bases and J dropped 0 bases, with 2 bases sitting between them. The CDR3 DNA reads TGTGCCAGCAGTAACTCCTACAATGAGCAGTTCTTC. It codes for CASSNSYNEQFF.

In this sample, this clone turned up once. The chain carries TRBV3-1 (or the pseudogene TRBV3-2) and TRBJ2-1; 8 positions match TRBD2. Germline V gene lookup returns CDR1 LGHDT and CDR2 YNNKEL (reference sequence). The CDR3 extends over 18 amino acids. J gave up 1 base and V 4 bases, and 12 bases lay outside the gene matches. CDR3 coding DNA: TGTGCCAGCAGCCCCAGAGGCAGCGGGGGACTTTCCTACAATGAGCAGTTCTTC. Its protein is CASSPRGSGGLSYNEQFF.

This chain joins TRBV2 and TRBJ2-3; 10 nucleotides agree with TRBD2. The CDR3 runs 15 residues. V lost 11 bases and J lost 11; bases outside the gene matches: 19. The V gene's germline CDR1 is SNHLY and CDR2 FYNNEI. The CDR3 DNA reads as TGTGCCTCAATGTGGACTAGCGGATCCTCCGGGGTGCAGTATTTT. Translated: CASMWTSGSSGVQYF. The complete variable domain, with remaining parts taken from reference TRBV2 and TRBJ2-3, reads EPEVTQTPSHQVTQMGQEVILRCVPISNHLYFYWYRQILGQKVEFLVSFYNNEISEKSEIFDDQFSVERPDGSNFTLKIRSTKLEDSAMYFCASMWTSGSSGVQYFGPGTRLTVL.

This chain joins TRBV6-5 and TRBJ1-6; 7 bases match TRBD1. CDR3 length equals 16 residues. Germline CDR1 is MNHEY and CDR2 is SVGAGI. V lost 0 bases and J lost 7; bases outside the gene matches: 6. The DNA for the CDR3 is TGTGCCAGCAGTTACTCCGAGGGGGCTATGAATTCACCCCTCCACTTT. It specifies CASSYSEGAMNSPLHF.

The chain recombines TRBV4-2 with TRBJ2-7; D ambiguous. Germline V lookup: CDR1 LGHNA, CDR2 YNFKEQ. Trimming left V 0 bases short and J 5 bases short, with 11 bases between. This CDR3 spans 14 amino acids. The CDR3 region is CASSQDLQIHEQYF. In nucleotides, the CDR3 is TGTGCCAGCAGCCAAGATCTACAGATCCACGAGCAGTACTTC.

This chain connects TRBV15 to TRBJ1-1; TRBD1 is a possible D gene (6 bases). V lost 0 bases and J 3 bases, leaving 23 bases between the germline ends. The CDR3 extends over 19 amino acids. In germline, CDR1 is LNHNV, CDR2 YYDKDF (reference sequence). CDR3 protein: CATSRDPQGRGGADTEAFF. CDR3 coding DNA: TGTGCCACCAGCAGAGATCCCCAGGGTAGGGGGGGTGCGGACACTGAAGCTTTCTTT.

V usage is TRBV6-5 and J usage is TRBJ1-3, with D uncertain. Between the trimmed V and J ends, which lost 2 bases and 0 bases, there was a span of 11 bases. Germline V gene data show CDR1 as MNHEY and CDR2 as SVGAGI. The CDR3 spans 16 residues. CDR3 amino acids: CASSYPARTSGNTIYF. The DNA of the CDR3 is TGTGCCAGCAGTTACCCGGCCCGGACCTCTGGAAACACCATATATTTT.

V and J are TRBV28 and TRBJ2-1; no definite D call. The CDR3 loop spans 14 amino acids. The ends were cut back, 4 bases at V and 0 bases at J, with 7 bases in the middle. CDR1 MDHEN and CDR2 SYDVKM come from the germline V gene. The CDR3 nucleotides are TGTGCCAGCAGTTCAGTCGGCTCCTACAATGAGCAGTTCTTC. Translating it yields CASSSVGSYNEQFF.

This chain uses TRBV11-3 with TRBJ1-3; a possible D gene is TRBD1 (5 bases). Between the trimmed V and J ends, which lost 5 bases and 4 bases, there was a span of 18 bases. The CDR3 is 16 amino acids. CDR1 and CDR2 (germline): SGHNT, YENEEA. CDR3 DNA sequence: TGTGCCAGCAGCAAATCGCCCGGGGGGGAAGGAAACACCATATATTTT. It encodes CASSKSPGGEGNTIYF. The full variable domain, in which reference TRBV11-3 and TRBJ1-3 provide the parts outside the CDR3, is EAGVVQSPRYKIIEKKQPVAFWCNPISGHNTLYWYLQNLGQGPELLIRYENEEAVDDSQLPKDRFSAERLKGVDSTLKIQPAELGDSAVYLCASSKSPGGEGNTIYFGEGSWLTVV.

This chain links TRBV7-3 with TRBJ2-1; a possible D gene is TRBD1 (5 bases). The length of the CDR3 is 15 residues. Germline CDR1 and CDR2: SGHTA and FQGTGA. Trimming took 0 bases from V and 7 from J, leaving 13 bases between them. The CDR3 DNA follows: TGTGCCAGCAGCTTAACCTGGGTTGGGGCGAATGAGCAGTTCTTC. Translated, it gives CASSLTWVGANEQFF.

V gene TRBV28 combines with J gene TRBJ1-5; no clear D gene. CDR1 is MDHEN, CDR2 SYDVKM, per germline. CDR3 length equals 14 residues. V was pared by 7 bases and J by 3 bases, with 13 bases between. CDR3 loop: CASIFSSLNQPQHF. The CDR3 DNA reads TGTGCCAGCATATTCTCGAGTCTCAATCAGCCCCAGCATTTT.

J is TRBJ1-1 and V is TRBV5-1, with 8 bases that match TRBD1. The J segment lost 1 base and the V segment lost 4 bases, leaving 3 bases of the junction unmatched. Germline V gene sequence: CDR1 SGHRS, CDR2 YFSETQ. The CDR3 covers 14 residues. CDR3 DNA: TGCGCCAGCAGCATGACAGGGGAGAACACTGAAGCTTTCTTT. This encodes CASSMTGENTEAFF.

The V gene is TRBV6-2 or TRBV6-3, the J gene TRBJ2-7; 7 bases line up with TRBD2. Losses at the gene ends were 2 bases for V and 3 bases for J; bases not matched to a gene: 1. Germline values: CDR1 MNHEY, CDR2 SVGEGT. This CDR3 region has 13 residues. The CDR3 here is CASSYAGDYEQYF. The DNA of the CDR3 is TGTGCCAGCAGTTACGCGGGAGACTACGAGCAGTACTTC.

The rearrangement joins TRBV2 to TRBJ2-1; D is possibly TRBD2 (6 bases). Per germline, CDR1 SNHLY and CDR2 FYNNEI. The V end lost 10 bases, the J end lost 5 bases, and 18 bases lay between the germline ends. There are 14 residues in the CDR3. The CDR3: CAILNRDFHNEQFF. The CDR3 region has the DNA TGTGCCATCTTGAACCGGGACTTCCACAATGAGCAGTTCTTC.

V and J are TRBV5-4 and TRBJ2-6; no clear D gene. The V gene's germline CDR1 is SGHNT and CDR2 YYREEE (reference sequence). The CDR3 is 16 amino acids. Trimming cost V 4 bases and J 1 base, with 12 bases left between them. The CDR3 sequence: CASSTSYLSGANVLTF. CDR3 bases: TGTGCCAGCAGCACGAGTTACCTGTCTGGGGCCAACGTCCTGACTTTC.

The V gene is TRBV5-1, the J gene TRBJ1-1; unclear D gene. The CDR3 length is 13 residues. Trimming cost V 4 bases and J 2 bases, with 9 bases left between them. Germline lookup yields CDR1 SGHRS and CDR2 YFSETQ. CDR3 region: CASSVGVNTEAFF. The CDR3 bases are TGCGCCAGCAGCGTCGGGGTAAACACTGAAGCTTTCTTT.

The gene calls are TRBV4-1 and TRBJ1-1, with TRBD1 as a possible D gene (5 bases). CDR3 length: 15 residues. Trimming took 4 bases from V and 0 from J, leaving 12 bases between them. Germline CDR1 is MGHRA and CDR2 is YSYEKL. The CDR3 DNA sequence: TGCGCCAGCAGCCCCGGCCGGGGGGTGAACACTGAAGCTTTCTTT. This gives the protein CASSPGRGVNTEAFF.